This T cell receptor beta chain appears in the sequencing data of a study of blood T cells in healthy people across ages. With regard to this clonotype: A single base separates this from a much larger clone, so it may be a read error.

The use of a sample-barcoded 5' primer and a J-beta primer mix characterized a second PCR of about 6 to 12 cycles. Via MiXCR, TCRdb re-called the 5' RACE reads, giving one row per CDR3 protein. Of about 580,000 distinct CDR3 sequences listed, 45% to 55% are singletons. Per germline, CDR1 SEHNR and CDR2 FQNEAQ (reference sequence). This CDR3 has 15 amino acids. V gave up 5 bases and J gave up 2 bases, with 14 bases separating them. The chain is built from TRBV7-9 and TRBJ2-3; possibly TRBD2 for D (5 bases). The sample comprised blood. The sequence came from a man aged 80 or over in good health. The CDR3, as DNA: TGTGCCAGCAGCCCCAGCGGTTTAGACACAGATACGCAGTATTTT. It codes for CASSPSGLDTDTQYF.